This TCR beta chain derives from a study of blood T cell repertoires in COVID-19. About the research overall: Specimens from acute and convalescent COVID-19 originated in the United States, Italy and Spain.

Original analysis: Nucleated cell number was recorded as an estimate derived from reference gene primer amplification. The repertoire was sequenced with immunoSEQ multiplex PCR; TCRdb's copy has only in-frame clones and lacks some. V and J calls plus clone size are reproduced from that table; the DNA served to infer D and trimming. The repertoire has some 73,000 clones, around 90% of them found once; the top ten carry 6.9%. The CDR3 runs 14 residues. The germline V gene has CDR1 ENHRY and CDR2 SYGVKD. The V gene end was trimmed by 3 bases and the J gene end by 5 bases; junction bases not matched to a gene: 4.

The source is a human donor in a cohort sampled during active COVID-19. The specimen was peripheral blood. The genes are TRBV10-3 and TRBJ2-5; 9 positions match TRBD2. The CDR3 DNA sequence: TGTGCCATCAGTGACCAGCGGGGGGCCGAGACCCAGTACTTC. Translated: CAISDQRGAETQYF.